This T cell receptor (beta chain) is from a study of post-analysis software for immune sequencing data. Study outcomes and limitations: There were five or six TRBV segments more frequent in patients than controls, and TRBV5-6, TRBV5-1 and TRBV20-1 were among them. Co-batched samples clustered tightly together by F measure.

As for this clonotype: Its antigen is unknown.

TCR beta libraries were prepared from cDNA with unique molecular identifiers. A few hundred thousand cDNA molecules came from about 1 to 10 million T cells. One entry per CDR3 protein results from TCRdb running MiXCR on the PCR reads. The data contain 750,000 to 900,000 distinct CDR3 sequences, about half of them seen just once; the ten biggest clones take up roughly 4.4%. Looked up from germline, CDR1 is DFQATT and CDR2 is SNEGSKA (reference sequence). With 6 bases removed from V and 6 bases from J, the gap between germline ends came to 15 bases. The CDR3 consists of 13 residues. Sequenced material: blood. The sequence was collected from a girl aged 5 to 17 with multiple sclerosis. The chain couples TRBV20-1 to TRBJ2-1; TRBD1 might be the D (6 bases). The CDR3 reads CSAYRTARNEQFF. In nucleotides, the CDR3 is TGCAGTGCGTATAGGACAGCCCGCAATGAGCAGTTCTTC.